This T cell receptor (beta chain) appears in the sequencing data of a study of blood T cell repertoires in COVID-19 (dated by TCRdb to about 2020). Background for the entire study: Samples covering the acute and convalescent phases of COVID-19 were provided by collaborators in the United States, Italy and Spain. The material from the prospective study consisted of cDNA or gDNA derived from T cells, B-cell-depleted T cells, or PBMCs. The dataset comprised deeply sampled blood TCRbeta repertoires from subjects exposed to, actively infected with, or recovered from COVID-19. A freely available public database, intended as a resource for researchers studying the immune response to SARS-CoV-2, is where the repertoires were released. Samples were obtained from the ongoing ImmuneRACE study (first 160 participants) and from 950 to 1,500 subjects provided by 6 global collaborators. A de-identified subject ID, COVID-19 status, age in years and sex were almost always included in the sample metadata. Where available, HLA class I and class II types were obtained from metadata supplied by the sample provider rather than from assay-based typing. On the study overall, not on this receptor specifically: How much clinical and demographic metadata was included differed by source and by participant, and the metadata was provided uncurated.

Points on this clone: Its specific antigen is unknown. No base qualities exist here, and no much larger clone lies one base off it.

The immunoSEQ Assay, a bias-controlled multiplex PCR, was used to amplify TCRbeta CDR3 regions from genomic DNA. Processing in the source paper ran as follows. The number of nucleated cells in each sample was estimated from the amplification of reference gene primers within the assay. To quantify the absolute abundance of each unique TCRbeta CDR3 rearrangement, sequence reads were collapsed and filtered. For each sample, productive Simpson clonality was calculated as the square root of Simpson's diversity index over productive rearrangements. As stored in TCRdb, this immuneACCESS dataset retains in-frame rearrangements with V and J assigned. A fraction of the clones does not appear; measured against another copy, unresolved V genes explain less than half of the discrepancy, and the remainder lacks a known reason. V and J calls and clone size are as listed in that table; D and trimming were resolved from the DNA. Recorded for this sample are 160,000 or so clones; less than 85% of them occurred a single time. The biggest ten clones account for 8% to 8.5% of the sample.

Germline trimming amounts to 3 bases on V and 2 bases on J, with 2 as the count of junction bases outside the gene matches. The CDR3 measures 16 amino acids from cysteine to phenylalanine. Only CDR3 DNA is held: 48 bases, read in frame from base 1. Reading the germline V gene gives CDR1 SGHTA and CDR2 FQGNSA. At one collaborating source in Seattle, patients were enrolled during active infection and were followed longitudinally through the course of disease. Whole blood was collected in K2EDTA tubes by collaborating institutions according to the institutions' own protocols. For TCRbeta analysis, collaborators shipped samples in one of three forms: frozen whole blood, isolated PBMCs, or DNA extracted from either of those sample types.

The sample was peripheral blood. This chain is built from TRBV7-2 and TRBJ2-5; 14 central bases correspond to TRBD2. This clonotype originated in a woman aged 55-69 years with COVID-19, enrolled during active disease. CDR3 reads: CASSLRLAGGQETQYF. The bases are TGTGCCAGCAGCTTGCGACTAGCGGGGGGGCAAGAGACCCAGTACTTC.